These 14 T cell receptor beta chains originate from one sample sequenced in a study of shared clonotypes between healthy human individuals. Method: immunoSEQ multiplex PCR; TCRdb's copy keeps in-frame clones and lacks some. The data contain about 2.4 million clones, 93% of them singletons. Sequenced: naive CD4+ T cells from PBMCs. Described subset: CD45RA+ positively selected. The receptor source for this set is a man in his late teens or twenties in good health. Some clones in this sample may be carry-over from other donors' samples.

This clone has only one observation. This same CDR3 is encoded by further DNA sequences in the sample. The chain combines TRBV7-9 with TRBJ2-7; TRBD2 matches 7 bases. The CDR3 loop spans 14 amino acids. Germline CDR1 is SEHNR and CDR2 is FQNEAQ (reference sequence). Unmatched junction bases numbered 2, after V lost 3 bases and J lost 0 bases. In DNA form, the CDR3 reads TGTGCCAGCAGCTTGGCTAGCGGCTCCTACGAGCAGTACTTC. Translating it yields CASSLASGSYEQYF.

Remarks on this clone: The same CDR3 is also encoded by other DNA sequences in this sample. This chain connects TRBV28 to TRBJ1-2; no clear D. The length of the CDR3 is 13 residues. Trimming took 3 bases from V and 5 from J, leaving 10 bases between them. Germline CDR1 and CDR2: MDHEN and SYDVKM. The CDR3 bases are TGTGCCAGCAGTTTTCGGGGTGGTTATGGCTACACCTTC. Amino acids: CASSFRGGYGYTF.

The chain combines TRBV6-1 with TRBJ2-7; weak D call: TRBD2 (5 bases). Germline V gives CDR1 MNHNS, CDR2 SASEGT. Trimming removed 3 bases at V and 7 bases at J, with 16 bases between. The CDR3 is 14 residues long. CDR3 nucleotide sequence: TGTGCCAGCAGTGAGCTAGGGCCTCCGGGAGAGCAGTACTTC. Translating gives CASSELGPPGEQYF.

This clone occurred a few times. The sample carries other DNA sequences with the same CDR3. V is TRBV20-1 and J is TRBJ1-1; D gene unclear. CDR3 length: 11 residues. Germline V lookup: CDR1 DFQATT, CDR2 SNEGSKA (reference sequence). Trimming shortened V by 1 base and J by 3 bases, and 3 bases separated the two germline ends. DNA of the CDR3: TGCAGTGCTAGAGCCGACACTGAAGCTTTCTTT. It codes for CSARADTEAFF.

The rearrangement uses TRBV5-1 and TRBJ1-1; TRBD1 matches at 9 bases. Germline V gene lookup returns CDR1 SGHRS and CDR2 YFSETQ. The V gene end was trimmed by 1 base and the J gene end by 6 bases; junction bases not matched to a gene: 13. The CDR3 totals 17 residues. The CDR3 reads CASSLSVGTGGAAEAFF. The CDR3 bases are TGCGCCAGCAGCTTGTCCGTAGGCACAGGGGGCGCCGCTGAAGCTTTCTTT.

CDR3 residues: CASIGGTSGDEQFF. Written as DNA, the CDR3 is TGTGCCAGCATCGGCGGGACATCGGGCGATGAGCAGTTCTTC. The chain couples TRBV25-1 to TRBJ2-1, with D possibly called TRBD1 or TRBD2 (6 bases each). Trimming took 7 bases from V and 8 from J, leaving 18 bases between them. Germline assignment: CDR1 MGHDK and CDR2 SYGVNS. This CDR3 comprises 14 residues.

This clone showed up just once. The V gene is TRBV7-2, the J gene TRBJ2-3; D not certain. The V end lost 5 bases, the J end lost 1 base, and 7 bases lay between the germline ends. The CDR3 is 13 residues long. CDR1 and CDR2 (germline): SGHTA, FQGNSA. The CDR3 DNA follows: TGTGCCAGCAGCCCCTGGCGCACAGATACGCAGTATTTT. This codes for CASSPWRTDTQYF. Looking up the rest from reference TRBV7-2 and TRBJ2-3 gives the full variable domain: GAGVSQSPSNKVTEKGKDVELRCDPISGHTALYWYRQSLGQGLEFLIYFQGNSAPDKSGLPSDRFSAERTGGSVSTLTIQRTQQEDSAVYLCASSPWRTDTQYFGPGTRLTVL.

The CDR3 DNA reads as TGTGCCAGCAGTTTAGTTAGTGGGACTACTGAAGCTTTCTTT. Its protein product is CASSLVSGTTEAFF. The chain carries TRBV27 and TRBJ1-1, with D maybe TRBD1 (5 bases). The germline gives CDR1 MNHEY, CDR2 SMNVEV (reference sequence). The V and J ends lost 2 bases and 5 bases respectively, with 12 bases between them. CDR3 length equals 14 residues.

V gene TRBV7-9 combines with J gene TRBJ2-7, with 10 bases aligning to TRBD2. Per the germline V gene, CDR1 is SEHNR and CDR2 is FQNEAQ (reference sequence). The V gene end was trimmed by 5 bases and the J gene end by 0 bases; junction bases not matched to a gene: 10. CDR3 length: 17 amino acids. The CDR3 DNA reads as TGTGCCAGCAGCGCCCGGACTAGCGGTCGATTCTCCTACGAGCAGTACTTC. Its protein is CASSARTSGRFSYEQYF.

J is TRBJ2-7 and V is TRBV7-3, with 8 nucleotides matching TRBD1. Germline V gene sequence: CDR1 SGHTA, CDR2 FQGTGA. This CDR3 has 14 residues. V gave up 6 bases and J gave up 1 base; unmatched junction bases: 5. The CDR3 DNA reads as TGTGCCAGCAGGCTTGACAGGGGATCCTACGAGCAGTACTTC. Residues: CASRLDRGSYEQYF.

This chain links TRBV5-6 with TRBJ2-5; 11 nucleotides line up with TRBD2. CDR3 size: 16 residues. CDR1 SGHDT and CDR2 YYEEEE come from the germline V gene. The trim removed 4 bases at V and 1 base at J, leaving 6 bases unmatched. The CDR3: CASSIPGTSGQETQYF. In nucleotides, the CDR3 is TGTGCCAGCAGCATACCCGGGACTAGCGGCCAAGAGACCCAGTACTTC. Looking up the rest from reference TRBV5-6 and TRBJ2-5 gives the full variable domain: DAGVTQSPTHLIKTRGQQVTLRCSPKSGHDTVSWYQQALGQGPQFIFQYYEEEERQRGNFPDRFSGHQFPNYSSELNVNALLLGDSALYLCASSIPGTSGQETQYFGPGTRLLVL.

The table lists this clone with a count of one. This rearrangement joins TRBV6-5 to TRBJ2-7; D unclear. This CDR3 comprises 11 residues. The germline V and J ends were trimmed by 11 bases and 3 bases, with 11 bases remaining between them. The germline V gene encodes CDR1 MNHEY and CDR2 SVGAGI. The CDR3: CASRIGYEQYF. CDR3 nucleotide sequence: TGTGCCTCTCGGATTGGCTACGAGCAGTACTTC.

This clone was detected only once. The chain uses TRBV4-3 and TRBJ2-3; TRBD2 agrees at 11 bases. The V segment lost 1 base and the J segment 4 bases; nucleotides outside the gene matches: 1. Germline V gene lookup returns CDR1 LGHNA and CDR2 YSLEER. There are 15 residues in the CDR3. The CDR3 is CASSQGSGRADTQYF. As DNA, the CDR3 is TGCGCCAGCAGCCAAGGTAGCGGGAGGGCAGATACGCAGTATTTT.

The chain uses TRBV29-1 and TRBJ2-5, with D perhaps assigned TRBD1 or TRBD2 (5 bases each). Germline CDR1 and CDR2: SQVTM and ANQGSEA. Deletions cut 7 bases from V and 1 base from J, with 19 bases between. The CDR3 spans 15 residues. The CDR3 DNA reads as TGCAGCGCCAACCCAGGGACGAGGGCCCAAGAGACCCAGTACTTC. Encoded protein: CSANPGTRAQETQYF. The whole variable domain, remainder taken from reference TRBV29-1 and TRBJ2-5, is SAVISQKPSRDICQRGTSLTIQCQVDSQVTMMFWYRQQPGQSLTLIATANQGSEATYESGFVIDKFPISRPNLTFSTLTVSNMSPEDSSIYLCSANPGTRAQETQYFGPGTRLLVL.